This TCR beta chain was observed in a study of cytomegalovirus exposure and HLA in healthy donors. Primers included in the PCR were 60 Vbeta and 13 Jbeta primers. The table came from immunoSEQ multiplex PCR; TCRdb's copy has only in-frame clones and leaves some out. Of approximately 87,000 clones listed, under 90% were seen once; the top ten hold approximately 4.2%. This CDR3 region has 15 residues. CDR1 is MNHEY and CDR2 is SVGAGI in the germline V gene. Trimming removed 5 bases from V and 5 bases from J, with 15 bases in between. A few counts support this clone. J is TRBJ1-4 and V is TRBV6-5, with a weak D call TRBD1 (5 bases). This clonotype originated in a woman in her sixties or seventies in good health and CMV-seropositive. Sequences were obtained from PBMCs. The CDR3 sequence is CASSRAGGPNEKLFF. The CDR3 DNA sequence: TGTGCCAGCAGTCGGGCGGGGGGACCAAATGAAAAACTGTTTTTT.